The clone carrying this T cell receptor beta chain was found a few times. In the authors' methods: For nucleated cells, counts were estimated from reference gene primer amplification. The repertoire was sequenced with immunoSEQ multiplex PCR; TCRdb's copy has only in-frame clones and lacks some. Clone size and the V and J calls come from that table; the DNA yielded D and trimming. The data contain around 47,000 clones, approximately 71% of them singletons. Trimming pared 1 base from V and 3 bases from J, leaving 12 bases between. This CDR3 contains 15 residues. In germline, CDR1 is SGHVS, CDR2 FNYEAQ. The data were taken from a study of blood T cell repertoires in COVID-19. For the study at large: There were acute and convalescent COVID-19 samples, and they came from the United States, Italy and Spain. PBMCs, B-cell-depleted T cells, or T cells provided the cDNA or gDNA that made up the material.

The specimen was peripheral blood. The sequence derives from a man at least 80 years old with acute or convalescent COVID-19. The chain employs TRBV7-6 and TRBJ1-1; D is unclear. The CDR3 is CASSLGAELDTEAFF. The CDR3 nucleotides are TGTGCCAGCAGCTTAGGGGCAGAGTTGGACACTGAAGCTTTCTTT.